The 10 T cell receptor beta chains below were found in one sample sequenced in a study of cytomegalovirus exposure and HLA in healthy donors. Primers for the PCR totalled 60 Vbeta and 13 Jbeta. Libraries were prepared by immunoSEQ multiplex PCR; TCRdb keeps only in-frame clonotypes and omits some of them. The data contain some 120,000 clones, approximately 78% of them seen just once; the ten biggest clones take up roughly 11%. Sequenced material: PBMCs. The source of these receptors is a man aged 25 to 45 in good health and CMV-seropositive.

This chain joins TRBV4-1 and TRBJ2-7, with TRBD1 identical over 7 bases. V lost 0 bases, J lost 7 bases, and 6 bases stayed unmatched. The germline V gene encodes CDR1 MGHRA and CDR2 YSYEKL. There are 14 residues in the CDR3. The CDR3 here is CASSQDRTGREQYF. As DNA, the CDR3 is TGCGCCAGCAGCCAAGATCGGACAGGTCGGGAGCAGTACTTC.

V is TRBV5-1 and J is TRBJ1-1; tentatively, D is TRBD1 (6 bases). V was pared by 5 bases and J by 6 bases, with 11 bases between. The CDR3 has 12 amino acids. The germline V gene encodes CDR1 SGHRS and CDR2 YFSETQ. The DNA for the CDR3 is TGCGCCAGCAGACTGGGGGCCGCTGAAGCTTTCTTT. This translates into CASRLGAAEAFF.

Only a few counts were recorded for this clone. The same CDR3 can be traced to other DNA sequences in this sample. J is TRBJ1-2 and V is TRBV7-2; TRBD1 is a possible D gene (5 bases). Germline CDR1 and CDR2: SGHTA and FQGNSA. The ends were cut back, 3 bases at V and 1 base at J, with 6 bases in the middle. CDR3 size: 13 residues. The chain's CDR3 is CASSLDNNYGYTF. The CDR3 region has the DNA TGTGCCAGCAGCTTGGACAATAACTATGGCTACACCTTC.

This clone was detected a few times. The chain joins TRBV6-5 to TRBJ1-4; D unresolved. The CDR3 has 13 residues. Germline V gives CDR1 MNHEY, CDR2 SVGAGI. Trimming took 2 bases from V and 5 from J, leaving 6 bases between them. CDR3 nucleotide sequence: TGTGCCAGCAGTTACCTGGCAAATGAAAAACTGTTTTTT. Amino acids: CASSYLANEKLFF.

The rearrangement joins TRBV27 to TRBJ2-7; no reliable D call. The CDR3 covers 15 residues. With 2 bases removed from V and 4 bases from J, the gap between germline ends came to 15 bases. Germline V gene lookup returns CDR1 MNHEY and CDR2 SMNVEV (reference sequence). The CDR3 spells CASSLEASVRYEQYF. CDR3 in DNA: TGTGCCAGCAGTTTAGAGGCGTCCGTACGGTACGAGCAGTACTTC.

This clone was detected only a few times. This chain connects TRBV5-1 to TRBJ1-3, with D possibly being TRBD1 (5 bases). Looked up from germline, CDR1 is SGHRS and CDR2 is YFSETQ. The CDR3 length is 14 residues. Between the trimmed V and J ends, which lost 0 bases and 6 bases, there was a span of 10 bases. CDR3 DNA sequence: TGCGCCAGCAGCTTGGTAGGGGTCGCAAACACCATATATTTT. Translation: CASSLVGVANTIYF.

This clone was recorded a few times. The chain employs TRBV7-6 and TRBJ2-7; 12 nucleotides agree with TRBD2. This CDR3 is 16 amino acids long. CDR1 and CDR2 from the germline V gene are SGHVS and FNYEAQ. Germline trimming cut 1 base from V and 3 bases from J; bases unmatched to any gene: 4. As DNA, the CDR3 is TGTGCCAGCAGCTTAGGGCTAGCGGGAGGGATCTACGAGCAGTACTTC. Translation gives CASSLGLAGGIYEQYF.

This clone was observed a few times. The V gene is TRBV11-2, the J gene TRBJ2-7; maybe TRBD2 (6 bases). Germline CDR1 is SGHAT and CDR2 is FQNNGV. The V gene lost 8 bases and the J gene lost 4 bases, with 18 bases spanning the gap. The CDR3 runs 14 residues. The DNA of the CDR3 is TGTGCCAGCGGGGGGTGGGGCGAGTCGTACGAGCAGTACTTC. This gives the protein CASGGWGESYEQYF.

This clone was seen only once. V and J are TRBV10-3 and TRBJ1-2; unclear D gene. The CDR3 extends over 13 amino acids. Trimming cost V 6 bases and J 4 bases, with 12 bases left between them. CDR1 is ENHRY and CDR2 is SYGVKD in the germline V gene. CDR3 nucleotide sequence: TGTGCCATCAGCACGGAGCTTATCTATGGCTACACCTTC. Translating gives CAISTELIYGYTF.

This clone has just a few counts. The chain's CDR3 is CASSPSGRTYEQYF. CDR3 DNA sequence: TGTGCCAGCAGCCCTAGCGGGAGAACCTACGAGCAGTACTTC. The chain combines TRBV7-6 with TRBJ2-7; 10 bases line up with TRBD2. Germline CDR1 and CDR2: SGHVS and FNYEAQ. Trimming at V came to 5 bases and at J to 2 bases, leaving 3 bases not matched to a gene. The CDR3 is 14 residues long. The full variable domain, its missing parts supplied by reference TRBV7-6 and TRBJ2-7, is GAGVSQSPRYKVTKRGQDVALRCDPISGHVSLYWYRQALGQGPEFLTYFNYEAQQDKSGLPNDRFSAERPEGSISTLTIQRTEQRDSAMYRCASSPSGRTYEQYFGPGTRLTVT.